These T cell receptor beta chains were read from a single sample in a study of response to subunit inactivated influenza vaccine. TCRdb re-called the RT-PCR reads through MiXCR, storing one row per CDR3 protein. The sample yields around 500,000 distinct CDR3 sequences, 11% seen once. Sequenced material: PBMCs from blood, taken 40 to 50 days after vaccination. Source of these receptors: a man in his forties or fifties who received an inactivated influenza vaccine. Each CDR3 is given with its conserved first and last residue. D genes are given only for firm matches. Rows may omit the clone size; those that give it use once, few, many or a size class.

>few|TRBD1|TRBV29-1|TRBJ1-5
TGCAGCGGACAGGGCTGCAATCAGCCCCAGCATTTT
CSGQGCNQPQHF
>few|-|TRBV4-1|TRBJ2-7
TGCGCCAGCAGCCATTCAAGCCTCCGGGACAAAAGCTACGAGCAGTACTTC
CASSHSSLRDKSYEQYF
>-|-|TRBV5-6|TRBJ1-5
TGTGCCAGCAGCTTCCAAGGTCGCAATCAGCCCCAGCATTTT
CASSFQGRNQPQHF
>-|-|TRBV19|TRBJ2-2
TGTGCCAGTAGTATCGGTGGGGGATCCGCCGGGGAGCTGTTTTTT
CASSIGGGSAGELFF
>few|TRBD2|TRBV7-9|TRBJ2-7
TGTGCCAGCAGCTTAGCGGGAGGGCACGAGCAGTACTTC
CASSLAGGHEQYF
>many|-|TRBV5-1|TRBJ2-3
TGCGCCAGCAGCAATAGGGTTAGCACAGATACGCAGTATTTT
CASSNRVSTDTQYF
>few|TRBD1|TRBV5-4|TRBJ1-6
TGTGCCAGCGGACAGGGGGCAAATTCACCCCTCCACTTT
CASGQGANSPLHF
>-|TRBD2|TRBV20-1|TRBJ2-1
TGCAGTGCTAGAGTACTAGCGGGCCCCTTTTCGGGGGAGCAGTTCTTC
CSARVLAGPFSGEQFF
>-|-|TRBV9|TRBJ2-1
TGTGCCAGCAGCGTCAGCGAGAACTACAATGAGCAGTTCTTC
CASSVSENYNEQFF
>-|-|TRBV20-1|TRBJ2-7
TGCAGTGCTAGAGATCCAGGCAGGTGGTCTTACGAGCAGTACTTC
CSARDPGRWSYEQYF
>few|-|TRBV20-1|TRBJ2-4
TGCAGTGCTAGAGTTGGACAGACCGACATTCAGTACTTC
CSARVGQTDIQYF
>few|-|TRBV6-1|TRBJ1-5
TGTGCCAGCAGCCGCGAGAGGGGGAAGGGTCAGCCCCAGCATTTT
CASSRERGKGQPQHF
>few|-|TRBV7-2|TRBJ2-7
TGTGCCAGCAGTCGCCCGTTTCGGTCCGAGCAGTACTTC
CASSRPFRSEQYF
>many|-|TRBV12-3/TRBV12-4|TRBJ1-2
TGTGCCAGCAGTCCGGTTCCTACATATGCGGGCTACACCTTC
CASSPVPTYAGYTF
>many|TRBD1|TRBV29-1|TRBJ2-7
TGCAGCGTTGAAGATCACCTTGGGACAGGGACCTACGAGCAGTACTTC
CSVEDHLGTGTYEQYF
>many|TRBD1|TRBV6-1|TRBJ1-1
TGTGCCAGCAGCCGAAACGGACAGGAGAGGTACACTGAAGCTTTCTTT
CASSRNGQERYTEAFF
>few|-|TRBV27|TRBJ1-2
TGTGCCAGCAGTTTCAGGGGCGATGGCTACACCTTC
CASSFRGDGYTF
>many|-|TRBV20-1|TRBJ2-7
TGCAGTGCTCCGCGACGGGGGCAAACCTACGAGCAGTACTTC
CSAPRRGQTYEQYF
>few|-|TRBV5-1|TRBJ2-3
TGCGCCAGCAGCACCCCCAACCGGGACTTAGGCGGCACAGATACGCAGTATTTT
CASSTPNRDLGGTDTQYF
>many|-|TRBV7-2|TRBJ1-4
TGTGCCAGCAAGGAACAGATTTCTAATGAAAAACTGTTTTTT
CASKEQISNEKLFF
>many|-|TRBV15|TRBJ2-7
TGTGCCACCAGCAGTTCTCAGGAGGGTCTCTACGAGCAGTACTTC
CATSSSQEGLYEQYF
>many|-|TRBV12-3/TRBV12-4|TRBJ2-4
TGTGCCAGCAGCTCCGGGATCCGAGCCAAAAACATTCAGTACTTC
CASSSGIRAKNIQYF
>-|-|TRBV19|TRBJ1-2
TGTGCCAGTAGTATTAAAGCAGGGGTCTTCGGCTACACCTTC
CASSIKAGVFGYTF
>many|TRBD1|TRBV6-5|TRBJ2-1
TGTGCCAGCAGTTACGGGACAGGGTATGAGCAGTTCTTC
CASSYGTGYEQFF